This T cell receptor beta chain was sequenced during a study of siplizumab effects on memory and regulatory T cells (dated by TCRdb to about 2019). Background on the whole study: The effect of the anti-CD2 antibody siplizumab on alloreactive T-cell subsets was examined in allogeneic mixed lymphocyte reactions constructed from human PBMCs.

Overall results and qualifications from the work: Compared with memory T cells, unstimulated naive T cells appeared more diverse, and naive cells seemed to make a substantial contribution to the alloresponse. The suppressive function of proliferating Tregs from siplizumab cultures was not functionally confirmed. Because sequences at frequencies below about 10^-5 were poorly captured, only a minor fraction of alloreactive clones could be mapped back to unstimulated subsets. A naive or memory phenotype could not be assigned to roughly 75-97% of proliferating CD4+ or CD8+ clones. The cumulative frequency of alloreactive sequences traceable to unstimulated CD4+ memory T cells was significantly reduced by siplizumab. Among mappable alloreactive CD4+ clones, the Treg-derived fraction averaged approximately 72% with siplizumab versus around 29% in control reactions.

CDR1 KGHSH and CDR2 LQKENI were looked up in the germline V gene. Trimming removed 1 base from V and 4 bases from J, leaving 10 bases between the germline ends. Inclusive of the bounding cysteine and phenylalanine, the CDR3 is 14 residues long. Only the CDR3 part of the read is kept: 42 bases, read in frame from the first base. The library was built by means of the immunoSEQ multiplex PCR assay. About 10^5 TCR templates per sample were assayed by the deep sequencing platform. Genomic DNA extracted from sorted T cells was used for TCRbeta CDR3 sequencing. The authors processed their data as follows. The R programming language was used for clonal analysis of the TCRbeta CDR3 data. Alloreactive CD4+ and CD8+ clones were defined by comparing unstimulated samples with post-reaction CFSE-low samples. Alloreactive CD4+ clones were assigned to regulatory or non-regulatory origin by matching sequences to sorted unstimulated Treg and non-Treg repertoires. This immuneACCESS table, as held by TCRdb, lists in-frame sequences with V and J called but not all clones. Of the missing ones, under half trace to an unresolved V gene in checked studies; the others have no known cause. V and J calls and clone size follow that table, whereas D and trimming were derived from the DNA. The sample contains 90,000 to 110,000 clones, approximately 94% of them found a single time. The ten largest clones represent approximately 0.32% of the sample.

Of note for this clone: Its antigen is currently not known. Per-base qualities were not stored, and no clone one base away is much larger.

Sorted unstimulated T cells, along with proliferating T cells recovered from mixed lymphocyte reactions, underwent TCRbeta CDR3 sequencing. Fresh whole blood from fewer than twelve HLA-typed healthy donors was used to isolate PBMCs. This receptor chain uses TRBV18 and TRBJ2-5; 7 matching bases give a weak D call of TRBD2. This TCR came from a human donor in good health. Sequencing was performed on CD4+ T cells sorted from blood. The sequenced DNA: TGTGCCAGCTCACCACGGGGGGGCTCAGAGACCCAGTACTTC. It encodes CASSPRGGSETQYF. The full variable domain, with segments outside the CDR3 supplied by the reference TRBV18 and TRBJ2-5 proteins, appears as NAGVMQNPRHLVRRRGQEARLRCSPMKGHSHVYWYRQLPEEGLKFMVYLQKENIIDESGMPKERFSAEFPKEGPSILRIQQVVRGDSAAYFCASSPRGGSETQYFGPGTRLLVL.